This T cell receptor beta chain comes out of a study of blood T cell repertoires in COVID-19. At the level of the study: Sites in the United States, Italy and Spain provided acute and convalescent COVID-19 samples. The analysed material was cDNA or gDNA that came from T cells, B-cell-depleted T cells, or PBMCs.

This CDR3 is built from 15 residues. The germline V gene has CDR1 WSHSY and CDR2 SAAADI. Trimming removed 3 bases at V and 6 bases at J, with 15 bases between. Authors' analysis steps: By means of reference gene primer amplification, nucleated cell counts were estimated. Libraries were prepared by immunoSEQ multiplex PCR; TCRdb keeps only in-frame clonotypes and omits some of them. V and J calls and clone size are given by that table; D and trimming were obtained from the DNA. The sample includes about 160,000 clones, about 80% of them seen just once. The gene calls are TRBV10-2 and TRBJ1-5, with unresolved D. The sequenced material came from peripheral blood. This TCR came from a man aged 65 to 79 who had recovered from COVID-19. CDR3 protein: CASSELGSPGQPQHF. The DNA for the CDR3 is TGCGCCAGCAGTGAATTGGGCTCCCCCGGTCAGCCCCAGCATTTT.